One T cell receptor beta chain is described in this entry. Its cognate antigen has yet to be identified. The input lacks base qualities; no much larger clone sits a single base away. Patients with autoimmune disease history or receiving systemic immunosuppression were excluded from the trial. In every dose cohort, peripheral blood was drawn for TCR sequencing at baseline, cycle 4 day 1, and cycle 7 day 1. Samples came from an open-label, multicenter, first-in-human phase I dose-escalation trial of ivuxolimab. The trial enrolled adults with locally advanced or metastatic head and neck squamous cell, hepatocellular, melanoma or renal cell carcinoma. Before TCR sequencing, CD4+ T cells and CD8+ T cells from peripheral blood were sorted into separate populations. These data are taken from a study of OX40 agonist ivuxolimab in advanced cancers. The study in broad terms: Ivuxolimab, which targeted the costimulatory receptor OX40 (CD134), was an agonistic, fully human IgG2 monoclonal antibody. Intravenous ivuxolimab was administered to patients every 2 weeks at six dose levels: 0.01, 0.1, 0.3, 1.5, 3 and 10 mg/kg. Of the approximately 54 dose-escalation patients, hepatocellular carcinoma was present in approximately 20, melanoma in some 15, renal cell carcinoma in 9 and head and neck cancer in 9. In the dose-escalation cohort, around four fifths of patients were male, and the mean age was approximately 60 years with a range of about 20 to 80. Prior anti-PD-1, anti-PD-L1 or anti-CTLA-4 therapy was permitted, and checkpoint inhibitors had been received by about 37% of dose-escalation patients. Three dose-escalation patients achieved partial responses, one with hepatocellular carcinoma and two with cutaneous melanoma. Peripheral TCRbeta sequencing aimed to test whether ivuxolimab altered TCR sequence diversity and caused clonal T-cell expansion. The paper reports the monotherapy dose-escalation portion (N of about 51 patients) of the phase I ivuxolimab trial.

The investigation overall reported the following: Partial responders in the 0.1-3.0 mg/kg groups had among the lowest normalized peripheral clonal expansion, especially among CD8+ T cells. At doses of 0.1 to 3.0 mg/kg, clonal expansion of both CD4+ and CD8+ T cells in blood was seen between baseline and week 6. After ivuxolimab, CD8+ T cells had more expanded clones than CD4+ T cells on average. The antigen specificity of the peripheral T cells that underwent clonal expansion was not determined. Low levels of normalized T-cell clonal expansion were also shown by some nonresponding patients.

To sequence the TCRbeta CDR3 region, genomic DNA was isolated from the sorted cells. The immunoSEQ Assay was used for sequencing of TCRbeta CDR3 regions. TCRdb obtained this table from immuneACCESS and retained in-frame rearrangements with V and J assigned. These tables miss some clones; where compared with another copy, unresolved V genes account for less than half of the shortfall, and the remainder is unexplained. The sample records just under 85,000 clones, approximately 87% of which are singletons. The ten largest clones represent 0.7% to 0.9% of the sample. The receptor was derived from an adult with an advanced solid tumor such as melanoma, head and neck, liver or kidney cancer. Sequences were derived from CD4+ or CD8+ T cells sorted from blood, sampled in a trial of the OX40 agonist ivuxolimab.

The nucleotides are TGTGCCATCAGTGAGTCGAGGGGGGCCACAGATACGCAGTATTTT. This codes for CAISESRGATDTQYF. The rearranged segments are TRBV10-3 and TRBJ2-3; the D region may be TRBD1 or TRBD2, each matching 6 bases equally. Relative to germline, V is 0 bases shorter and J is 2 bases shorter, with 9 bases between their ends. From the germline V gene, CDR1 is ENHRY and CDR2 is SYGVKD. The CDR3, cysteine through phenylalanine, is 15 amino acids long. The DNA shown is the 45-base CDR3, in frame from base 1.